Listed here is a single T cell receptor (beta chain). The data stem from a study of technical replicates of blood from a handful of donors. Per the germline V gene, CDR1 is MGHRA and CDR2 is YSYEKL. CDR3 length: 14 residues. Trimming shortened V by 3 bases and J by 6 bases, and 12 bases separated the two germline ends. Assay used: immunoSEQ multiplex PCR; TCRdb lists only in-frame clones, some missing. The table records 95,000 or so clones, approximately 95% of them present only once. The source material was T cells isolated from PBMCs. The J gene is TRBJ2-1, the V gene TRBV4-1, with D maybe TRBD2 (6 bases). This receptor was identified in a human donor in good health. CDR3 sequence (DNA): TGCGCCAGCAGCCAGACTAGTCGGGGCAATGAGCAGTTCTTC. It codes for CASSQTSRGNEQFF.